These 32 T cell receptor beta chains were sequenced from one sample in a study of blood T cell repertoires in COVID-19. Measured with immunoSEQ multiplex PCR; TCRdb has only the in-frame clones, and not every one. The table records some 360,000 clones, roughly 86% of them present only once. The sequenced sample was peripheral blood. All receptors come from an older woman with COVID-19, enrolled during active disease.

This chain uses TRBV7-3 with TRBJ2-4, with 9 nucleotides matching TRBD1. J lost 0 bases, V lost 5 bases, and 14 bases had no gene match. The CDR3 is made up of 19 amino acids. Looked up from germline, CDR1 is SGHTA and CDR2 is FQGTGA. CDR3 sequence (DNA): TGTGCCAGCAGCCTTGAATCAGGACAGGGGAAATTAGCCAAAAACATTCAGTACTTC. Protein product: CASSLESGQGKLAKNIQYF.

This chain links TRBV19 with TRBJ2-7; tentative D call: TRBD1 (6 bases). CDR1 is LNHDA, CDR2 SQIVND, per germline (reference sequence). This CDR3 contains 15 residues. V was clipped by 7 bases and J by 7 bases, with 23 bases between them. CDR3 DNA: TGTGCCAGTAATCTAGCAGGGGCGTCGTCCGGAGAGCAGTACTTC. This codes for CASNLAGASSGEQYF.

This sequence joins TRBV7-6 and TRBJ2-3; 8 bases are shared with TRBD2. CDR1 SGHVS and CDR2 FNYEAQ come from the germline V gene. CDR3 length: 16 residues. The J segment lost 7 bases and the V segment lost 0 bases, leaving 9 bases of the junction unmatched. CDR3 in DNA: TGTGCCAGCAGCTTAGCGACCCTCGGGGGGGCCAATACGCAGTATTTT. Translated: CASSLATLGGANTQYF.

The CDR3 loop is CASSLPGFYGYTF. The DNA for the CDR3 is TGTGCCAGCAGCTTACCCGGGTTCTATGGCTACACCTTC. The rearrangement joins TRBV7-9 to TRBJ1-2; no firm D call. Germline loops: CDR1 SEHNR, CDR2 FQNEAQ (reference sequence). V lost 2 bases, J lost 4 bases, and 8 bases lay in between. The CDR3 loop spans 13 amino acids. Complete variable domain (other parts from reference TRBV7-9 and TRBJ1-2): DTGVSQNPRHKITKRGQNVTFRCDPISEHNRLYWYRQTLGQGPEFLTYFQNEAQLEKSRLLSDRFSAERPKGSFSTLEIQRTEQGDSAMYLCASSLPGFYGYTFGSGTRLTVV.

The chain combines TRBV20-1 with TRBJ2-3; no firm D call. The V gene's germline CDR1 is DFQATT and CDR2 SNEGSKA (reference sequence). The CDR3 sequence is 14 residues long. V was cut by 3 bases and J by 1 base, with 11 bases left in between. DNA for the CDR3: TGCAGTGCTAGTCTGCGGAGCCGCACAGATACGCAGTATTTT. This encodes CSASLRSRTDTQYF.

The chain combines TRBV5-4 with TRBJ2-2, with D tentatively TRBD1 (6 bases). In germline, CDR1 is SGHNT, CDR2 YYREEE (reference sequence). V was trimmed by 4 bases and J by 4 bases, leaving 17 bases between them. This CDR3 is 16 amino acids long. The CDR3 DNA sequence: TGTGCCAGCAGCCTAGTTTCAGGGGTCGGCACCGGGGAGCTGTTTTTT. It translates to CASSLVSGVGTGELFF.

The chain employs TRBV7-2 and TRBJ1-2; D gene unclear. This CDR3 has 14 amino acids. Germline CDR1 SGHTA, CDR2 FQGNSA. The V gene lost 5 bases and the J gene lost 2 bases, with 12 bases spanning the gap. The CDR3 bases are TGTGCCAGCAGCCCTCAGGAGGGAAACTATGGCTACACCTTC. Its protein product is CASSPQEGNYGYTF. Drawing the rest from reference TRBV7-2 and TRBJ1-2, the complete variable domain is GAGVSQSPSNKVTEKGKDVELRCDPISGHTALYWYRQSLGQGLEFLIYFQGNSAPDKSGLPSDRFSAERTGGSVSTLTIQRTQQEDSAVYLCASSPQEGNYGYTFGSGTRLTVV.

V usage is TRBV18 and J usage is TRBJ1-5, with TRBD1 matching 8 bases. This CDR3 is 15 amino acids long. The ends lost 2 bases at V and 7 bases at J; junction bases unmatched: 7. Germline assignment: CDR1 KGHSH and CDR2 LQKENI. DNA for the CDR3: TGTGCCAGCTCACCAAGTCAGGGGGCTCAGCAGCCCCAGCATTTT. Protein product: CASSPSQGAQQPQHF.

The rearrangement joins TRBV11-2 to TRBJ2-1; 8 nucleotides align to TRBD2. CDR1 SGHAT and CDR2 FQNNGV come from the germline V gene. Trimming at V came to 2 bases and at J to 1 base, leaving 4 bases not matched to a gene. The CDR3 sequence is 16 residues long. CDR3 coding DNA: TGTGCCAGCAGCTTACGCGGGGGGAAATCCTACAATGAGCAGTTCTTC. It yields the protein CASSLRGGKSYNEQFF.

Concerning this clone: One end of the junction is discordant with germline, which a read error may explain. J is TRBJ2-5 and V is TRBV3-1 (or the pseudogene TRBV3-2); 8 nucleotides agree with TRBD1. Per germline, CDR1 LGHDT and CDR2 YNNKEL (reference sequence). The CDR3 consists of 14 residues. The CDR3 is CASSQDYGTGHKDF. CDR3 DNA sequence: TGTGCCAGCAGCCAAGATTACGGGACAGGCCACAAGGACTTC.

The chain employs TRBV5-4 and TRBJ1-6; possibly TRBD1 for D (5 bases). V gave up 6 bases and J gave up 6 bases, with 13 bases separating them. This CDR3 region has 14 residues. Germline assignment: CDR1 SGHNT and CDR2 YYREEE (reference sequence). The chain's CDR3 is CASTPGGANSPLHF. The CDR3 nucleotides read TGTGCCAGCACGCCGGGGGGAGCTAATTCACCCCTCCACTTT.

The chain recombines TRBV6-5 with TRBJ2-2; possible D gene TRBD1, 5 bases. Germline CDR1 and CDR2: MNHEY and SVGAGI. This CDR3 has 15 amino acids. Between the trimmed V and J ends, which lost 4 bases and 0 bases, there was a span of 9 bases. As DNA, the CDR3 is TGTGCCAGCAGTTCCCAGACAGCGAACACCGGGGAGCTGTTTTTT. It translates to CASSSQTANTGELFF.

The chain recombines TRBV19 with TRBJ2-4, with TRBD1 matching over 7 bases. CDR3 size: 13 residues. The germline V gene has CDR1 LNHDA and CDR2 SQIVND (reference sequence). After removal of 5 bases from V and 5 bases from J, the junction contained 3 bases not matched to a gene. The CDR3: CASSVGTENIQYF. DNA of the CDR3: TGTGCCAGTAGTGTCGGGACAGAAAACATTCAGTACTTC.

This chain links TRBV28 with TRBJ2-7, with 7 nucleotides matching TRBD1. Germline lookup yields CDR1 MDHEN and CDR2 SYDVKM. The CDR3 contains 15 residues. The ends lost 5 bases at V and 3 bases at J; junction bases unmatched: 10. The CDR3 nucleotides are TGTGCCAGCAGTCCCCCCGGGACAGCAGTCTACGAGCAGTACTTC. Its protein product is CASSPPGTAVYEQYF.

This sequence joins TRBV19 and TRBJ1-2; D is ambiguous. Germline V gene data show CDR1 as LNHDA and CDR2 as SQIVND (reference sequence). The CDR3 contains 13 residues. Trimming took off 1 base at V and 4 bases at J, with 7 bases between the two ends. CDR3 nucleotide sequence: TGTGCCAGTAGTATAGGTCAGGTCTATGGCTACACCTTC. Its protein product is CASSIGQVYGYTF.

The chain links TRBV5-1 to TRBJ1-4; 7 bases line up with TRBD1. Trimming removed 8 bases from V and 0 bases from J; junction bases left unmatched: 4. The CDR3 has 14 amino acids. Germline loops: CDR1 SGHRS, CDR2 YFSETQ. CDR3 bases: TGCGCCAGTACAGGGGACTCAACTAATGAAAAACTGTTTTTT. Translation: CASTGDSTNEKLFF.

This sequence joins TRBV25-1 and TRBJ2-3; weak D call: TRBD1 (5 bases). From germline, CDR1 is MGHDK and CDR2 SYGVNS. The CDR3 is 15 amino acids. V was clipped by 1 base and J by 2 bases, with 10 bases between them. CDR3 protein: CASSESGRATDTQYF. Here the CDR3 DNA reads TGTGCCAGCAGTGAATCGGGCAGGGCCACAGATACGCAGTATTTT.

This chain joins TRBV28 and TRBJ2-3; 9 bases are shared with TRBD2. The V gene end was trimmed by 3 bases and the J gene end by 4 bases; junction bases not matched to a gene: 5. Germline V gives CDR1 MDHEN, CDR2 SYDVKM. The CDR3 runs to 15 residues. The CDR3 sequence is CASSFAGGRSDTQYF. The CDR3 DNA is TGTGCCAGCAGTTTTGCGGGGGGGCGGTCAGATACGCAGTATTTT.

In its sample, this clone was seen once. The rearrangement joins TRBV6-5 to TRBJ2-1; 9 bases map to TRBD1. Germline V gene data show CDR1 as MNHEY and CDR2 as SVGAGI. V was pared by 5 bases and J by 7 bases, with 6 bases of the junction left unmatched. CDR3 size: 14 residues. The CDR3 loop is CASSLWTGENEQFF. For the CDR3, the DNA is TGTGCCAGCAGTCTATGGACAGGGGAGAATGAGCAGTTCTTC.

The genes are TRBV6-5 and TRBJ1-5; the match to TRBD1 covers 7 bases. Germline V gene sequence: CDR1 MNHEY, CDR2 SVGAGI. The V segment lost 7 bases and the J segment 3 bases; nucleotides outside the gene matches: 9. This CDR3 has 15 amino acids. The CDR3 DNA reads TGTGCCAGCACAAAAACGGACAGGAACAATCAGCCCCAGCATTTT. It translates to CASTKTDRNNQPQHF.

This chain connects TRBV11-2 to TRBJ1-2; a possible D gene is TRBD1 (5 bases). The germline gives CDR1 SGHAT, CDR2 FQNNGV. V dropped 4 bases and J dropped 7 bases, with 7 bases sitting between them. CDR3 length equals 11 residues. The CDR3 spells CASSSGPGYTF. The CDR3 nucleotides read TGTGCCAGCAGCTCAGGGCCTGGCTACACCTTC.

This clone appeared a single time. This CDR3 is CASSPRTGKGPYGYTF. The DNA of the CDR3 is TGTGCCAGCAGCCCGCGGACAGGGAAGGGTCCCTATGGCTACACCTTC. The chain carries TRBV5-4 and TRBJ1-2; 8 nucleotides line up with TRBD1. This CDR3 has 16 amino acids. The germline CDR1 and CDR2 sequences are SGHNT and YYREEE (reference sequence). J lost 4 bases, V lost 4 bases, and 12 bases had no gene match.

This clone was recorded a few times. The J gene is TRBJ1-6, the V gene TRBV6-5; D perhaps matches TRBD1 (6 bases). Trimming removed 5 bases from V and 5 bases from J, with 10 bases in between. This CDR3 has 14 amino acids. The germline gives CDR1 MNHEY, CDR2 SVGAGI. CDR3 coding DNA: TGTGCCAGCAGTCCACAGGGACATAATTCACCCCTCCACTTT. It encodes CASSPQGHNSPLHF.

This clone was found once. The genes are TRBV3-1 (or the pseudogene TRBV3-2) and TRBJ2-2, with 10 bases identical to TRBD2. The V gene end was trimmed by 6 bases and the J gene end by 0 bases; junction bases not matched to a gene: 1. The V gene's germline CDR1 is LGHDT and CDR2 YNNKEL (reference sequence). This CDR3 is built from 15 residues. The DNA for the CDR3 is TGTGCCAGCAGGCTAGCGGGGGCGAACACCGGGGAGCTGTTTTTT. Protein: CASRLAGANTGELFF.

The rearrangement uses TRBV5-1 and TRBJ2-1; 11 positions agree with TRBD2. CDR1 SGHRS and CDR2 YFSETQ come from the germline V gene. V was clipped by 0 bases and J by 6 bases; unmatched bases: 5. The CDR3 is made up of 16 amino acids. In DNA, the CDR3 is TGCGCCAGCAGCTTGGCTCTCCTAGCGGGGGGCAATGAGCAGTTCTTC. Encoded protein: CASSLALLAGGNEQFF.

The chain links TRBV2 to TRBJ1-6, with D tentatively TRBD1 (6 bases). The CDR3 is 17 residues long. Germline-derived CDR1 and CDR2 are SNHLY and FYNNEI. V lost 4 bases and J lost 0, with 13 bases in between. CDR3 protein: CASSGLQGLSYNSPLHF. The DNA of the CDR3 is TGTGCCAGCAGTGGATTACAGGGTCTCTCCTATAATTCACCCCTCCACTTT.

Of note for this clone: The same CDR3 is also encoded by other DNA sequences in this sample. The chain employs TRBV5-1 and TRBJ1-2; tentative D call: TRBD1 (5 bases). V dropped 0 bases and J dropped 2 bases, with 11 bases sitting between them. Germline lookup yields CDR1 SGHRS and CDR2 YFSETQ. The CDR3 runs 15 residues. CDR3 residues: CASSLATGANYGYTF. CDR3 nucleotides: TGCGCCAGCAGCTTGGCAACAGGAGCAAACTATGGCTACACCTTC.

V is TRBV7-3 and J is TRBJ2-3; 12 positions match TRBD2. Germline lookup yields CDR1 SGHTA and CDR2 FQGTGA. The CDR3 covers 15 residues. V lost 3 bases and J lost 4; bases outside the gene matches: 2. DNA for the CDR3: TGTGCCAGCAGCTTCGGACTAGCGGGATCAGATACGCAGTATTTT. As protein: CASSFGLAGSDTQYF.

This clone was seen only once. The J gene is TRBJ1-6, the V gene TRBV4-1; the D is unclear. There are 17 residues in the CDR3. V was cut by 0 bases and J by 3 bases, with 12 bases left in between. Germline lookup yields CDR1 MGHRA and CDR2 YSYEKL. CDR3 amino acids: CASSQEPGSFYNSPLHF. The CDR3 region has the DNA TGCGCCAGCAGCCAAGAACCGGGGTCGTTCTATAATTCACCCCTCCACTTT.

CDR3 region: CSLTGGNTDTQYF. In nucleotides, the CDR3 is TGCAGCTTGACAGGGGGCAATACAGATACGCAGTATTTT. The genes are TRBV29-1 and TRBJ2-3; 10 bases map to TRBD1. The V gene end was trimmed by 8 bases and the J gene end by 3 bases; junction bases not matched to a gene: 5. Germline values: CDR1 SQVTM, CDR2 ANQGSEA. The CDR3 length is 13 residues.

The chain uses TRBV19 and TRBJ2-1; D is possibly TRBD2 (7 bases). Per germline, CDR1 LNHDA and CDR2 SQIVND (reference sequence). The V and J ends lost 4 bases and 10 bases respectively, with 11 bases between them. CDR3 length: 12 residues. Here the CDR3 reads CASSRGGWEQFF. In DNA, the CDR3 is TGTGCCAGTAGTAGGGGGGGCTGGGAGCAGTTCTTC.

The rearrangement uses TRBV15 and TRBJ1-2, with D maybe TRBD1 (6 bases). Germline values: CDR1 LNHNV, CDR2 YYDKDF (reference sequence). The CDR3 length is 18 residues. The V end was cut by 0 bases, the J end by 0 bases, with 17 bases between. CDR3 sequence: CATSRDGGASASNYGYTF. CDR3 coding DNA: TGTGCCACCAGCAGAGATGGGGGGGCGTCGGCTTCTAACTATGGCTACACCTTC.